This entry is about one T cell receptor beta chain. V was shortened by 4 bases and J by 9 bases, with 4 bases between the two germline ends. The CDR3 extends over 10 amino acids. From germline, CDR1 is SNHLY and CDR2 FYNNEI. The sample is drawn from a study of sequential checkpoint blockade in melanoma. Study summary: Maintenance nivolumab came after either treatment sequence.

As for treatment: randomized to nivolumab then ipilimumab (arm A) or the reverse (arm B). DNA-damaging chemotherapy had not been given to any patient beforehand. PBMC sorting kept live CD3+CD8+ cells without CD19 or CD56. The protocol was immunoSEQ multiplex PCR, while the TCRdb copy is restricted to in-frame clones and leaves out a portion. This sample yields thousands of clones, of which 55% to 65% are seen a single time; roughly 23% belongs to the top ten. Sequenced here: CD8+ T cells sorted from blood (inferred from file names), sampled from a patient given nivolumab and ipilimumab in sequence. The source of this sequence is a human donor with melanoma. This chain links TRBV2 with TRBJ2-1; no reliable D call. The CDR3 here is CASSAPEQFF. CDR3 bases: TGTGCCAGCAGTGCTCCTGAGCAGTTCTTC.